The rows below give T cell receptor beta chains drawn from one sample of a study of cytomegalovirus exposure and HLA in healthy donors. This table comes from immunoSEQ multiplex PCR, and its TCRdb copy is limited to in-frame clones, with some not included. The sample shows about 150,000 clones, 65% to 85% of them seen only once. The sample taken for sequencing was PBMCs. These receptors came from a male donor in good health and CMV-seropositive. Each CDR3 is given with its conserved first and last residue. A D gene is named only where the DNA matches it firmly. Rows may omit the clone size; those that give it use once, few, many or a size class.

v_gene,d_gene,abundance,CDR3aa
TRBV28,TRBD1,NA,CASSRTGNTDTQYF
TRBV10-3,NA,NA,CAISTATTSGELFF
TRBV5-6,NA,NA,CASSLDRNTIYF
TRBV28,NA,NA,CASSPLYGYTF
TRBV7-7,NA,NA,CASSLLAVQETQYF
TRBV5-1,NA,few,CASSPRGAADTQYF
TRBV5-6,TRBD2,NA,CASSPGLGGYEQYF
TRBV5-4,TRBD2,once,CASSAGTSGRYQETQYF
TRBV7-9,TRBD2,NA,CASSFSSGRGETQYF
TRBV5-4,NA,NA,CASSFLDSANTGELFF
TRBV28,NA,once,CASSLYQAATNEKLFF
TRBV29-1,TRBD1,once,CSVEDTGVGNTIYF
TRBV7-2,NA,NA,CASSLGGAGVWETQYF
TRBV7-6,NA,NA,CASSLAPGETQYF
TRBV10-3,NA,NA,CAISGQFNTEAFF
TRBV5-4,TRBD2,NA,CASSPRTSGSYNEQFF
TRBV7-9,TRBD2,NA,CSSSFRTSGGSTDTQYF
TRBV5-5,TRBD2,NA,CASSSSGRAPVSGANVLTF
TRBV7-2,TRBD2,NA,CASSFSGQETQYF
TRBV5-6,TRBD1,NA,CASSSGTVYSTDTQYF
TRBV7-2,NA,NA,CASSVGGAEQYF
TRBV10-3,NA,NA,CAISESGPRGYF
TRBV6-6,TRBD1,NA,CASSYSGQGSYEQYF
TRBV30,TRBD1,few,CAWSTGTGEDQPQHF
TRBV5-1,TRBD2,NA,CASSTGLAGERDNQETQYF
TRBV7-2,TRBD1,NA,CASSPATGGTEAFF
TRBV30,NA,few,CAWSVGSPPRGDGYTF
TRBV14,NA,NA,CASSPISGQRDGYTF
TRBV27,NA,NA,CASSFGTYEQYF